This T cell receptor (beta chain) was profiled in a study of blood T cells in healthy people across ages (dated by TCRdb to between 2014 and 2016). At the level of the whole study: Template switching captured roughly one uniquely barcoded TCR beta cDNA molecule per two T cells in model experiments. To avoid experimental bias, donors of different ages were distributed randomly across sequencing lanes. Four age groups were formed from the donors: young (average 16 years), middle-aged (approximately 42), aged (about 62) and long-lived (around 82). For two donors (one aged 18 to 29 and one aged 80 or older), the study analyzed two additional independent replicas of 1 million unique cDNA reads from the same blood draw. To track age-related changes in TCR beta repertoire diversity, the study relied on deep sequencing normalized with unique cDNA molecular identifiers. Study-level results and caveats: Estimates of total diversity from one million sequenced T cells were regarded as lower bounds and underestimates. Because the CMV infection status of the donors was unknown, age-related changes in expanded clonotypes may potentially have been confounded. Conclusive comparison of naive and antigen-experienced compartments was prevented by the profiling of bulk unsorted PBMCs. Compared with the aged group, the long-lived group had more naive CD4+ T cells, fewer expanded clones and increased TCR diversity, suggesting age selection. A strong correlation was found between observed TCR beta diversity and the percentage of naive T cells measured by flow cytometry. As age increased, observed TCR beta diversity per million T cells dropped in a roughly linear way, and a significant reduction was already evident by age 40.

A word on this clonotype: Its antigen has not been determined. No base qualities exist here, and no much larger clone lies one base off it.

Systemically healthy Caucasian individuals from Russia, some 38 in total and aged roughly 6 to 95 years, were included as donors. Approximately 9.3 milliliters of peripheral blood were drawn from each donor into EDTA-treated Vacutainer tubes. Ficoll-Paque density-gradient centrifugation was used to isolate PBMCs, with at least 7 million per sample. Total RNA was extracted from PBMCs with Trizol reagent, with at least 5 micrograms obtained per sample. For every donor, an aliquot of PBMCs went through flow cytometry to measure the percentages of naive CD45RAhigh/CD27high T cells. Reading the germline V gene gives CDR1 SGHRS and CDR2 YFSETQ. From cysteine to phenylalanine, the CDR3 is 15 amino acids long. Only the CDR3 portion is preserved as DNA: 45 bases, with reading frame beginning at the first base. Trimming accounts for 6 bases at V and 2 bases at J, while the number of junction bases matched to no gene is 9.

The library was obtained by 5' RACE. TCRdb lists the instrument as Illumina HiSeq 2500. A second PCR of about 6 to 12 cycles was run with a J-beta primer mix and a sample-barcoded 5' primer. A template-switch 5' adaptor carrying 12 random nucleotides introduced a unique molecular identifier onto each TCR beta cDNA molecule. At least 3 million CDR3-containing paired-end reads were obtained from each sample. First-strand cDNA synthesis was performed from all RNA using the Mint cDNA synthesis kit, with priming by a TRBC-specific oligonucleotide. After uracil-DNA glycosylase treatment, a first 18-cycle PCR used universal primers M1SS and BC2_uni_R on all cDNA. The original pipeline was this. Each sample was normalized by randomly selecting 1 million high-quality reads, each carrying a distinct molecular identifier. Instead of being binned into consensus sequences, reads with shared molecular identifiers were discarded. MiTCR, with a Q25 quality threshold and the strictest error-elimination algorithm, was used for CDR3 identification, clonotype clustering and error correction. A nonparametric unseen species model using Euler transformation provided a lower-bound estimate of total TCR beta diversity. Starting from the raw public reads, TCRdb applied fastp trimming at Q25, assembled clones with MiXCR and retained in-frame beta chains. Rows with one shared CDR3 protein collapse into an entry with the most common genes and DNA. The V and J calls and clone size come from TCRdb's table, not from the authors' own analysis. The sample table contains over 500,000 distinct CDR3 sequences; only one count was recorded for roughly half of them. The ten most abundant clones make up roughly 14% of the sample.

The clonotype was recovered from a woman older than 75 in good health. In this chain, TRBV5-1 is recombined with TRBJ2-3, and TRBD2 matches 7 of the central bases. The sequencing input was blood. The nucleotide sequence is TGCGCCAGCACCCCCGGGACTACTTACACAGATACGCAGTATTTT. It is translated as CASTPGTTYTDTQYF.